This T cell receptor (beta chain) comes out of a study of CD8+ T cells in alopecia areata. Worth noting for this clone: Mouse gene names and germline throughout. The read ends 4 residues early relative to the CDR3; the germline J gene fills the gap.

Germline loops: CDR1 SGHSA, CDR2 FRNQAP. CDR3 length equals 15 residues. With 5 bases removed from V and 1 base from J, the gap between germline ends came to 12 bases. RNA extraction was followed by reverse transcription into cDNA, which acted as the sequencing template. Sequencing used immunoSEQ multiplex PCR; TCRdb keeps in-frame clones, though not all of them. The sample is made up of over 100,000 clones, none counted only once. The sequence was obtained from a C3H/HeJ mouse with alopecia areata. As its MHC haplotype, the strain has H2-k. Sequencing input: lesional skin. This chain connects TRBV16 to TRBJ2-1; weak D call: TRBD1 (7 bases). Partial CDR3 DNA: TGTGCAAGCAGCGACAGGGACTTAAACTATGCT. This gives the protein CASSDRDLNYA. The full-length CDR3 reads as CASSDRDLNYAEQFF.